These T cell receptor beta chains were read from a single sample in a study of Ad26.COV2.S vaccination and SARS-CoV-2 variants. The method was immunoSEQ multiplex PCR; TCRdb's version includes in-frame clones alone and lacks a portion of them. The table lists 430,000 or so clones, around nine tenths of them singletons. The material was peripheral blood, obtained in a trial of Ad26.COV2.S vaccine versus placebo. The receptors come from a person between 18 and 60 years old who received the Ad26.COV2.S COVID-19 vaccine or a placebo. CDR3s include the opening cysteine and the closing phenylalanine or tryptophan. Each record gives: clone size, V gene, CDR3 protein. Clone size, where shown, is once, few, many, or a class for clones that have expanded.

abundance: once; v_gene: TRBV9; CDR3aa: CASSEGAEVEKLFF
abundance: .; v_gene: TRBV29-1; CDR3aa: CSVEGGDNYEQYF
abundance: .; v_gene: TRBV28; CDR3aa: CASSAGGWVSYNEQFF
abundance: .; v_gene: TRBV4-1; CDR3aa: CASSPPDRGTGELFF
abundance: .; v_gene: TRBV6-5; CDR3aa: CASFRTGVTEAFF
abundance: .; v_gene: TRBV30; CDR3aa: CAWSAHSNQPQHF
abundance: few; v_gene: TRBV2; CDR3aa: CASSSGLHSYEQYF
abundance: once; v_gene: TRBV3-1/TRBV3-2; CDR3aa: CASSQPWGSYGYTF
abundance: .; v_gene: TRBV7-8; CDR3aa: CASSLLGVGYEQYF
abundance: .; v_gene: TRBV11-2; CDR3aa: CASSLVDSWYQETQYF
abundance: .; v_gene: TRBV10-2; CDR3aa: CASSEGRIISSYNSPLHF
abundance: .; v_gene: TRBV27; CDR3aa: CASSFAGTGVHEQYF
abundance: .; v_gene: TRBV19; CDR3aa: CASSSTGTMNTEAFF
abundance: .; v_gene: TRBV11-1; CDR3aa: CASSFTSGSDWQYF
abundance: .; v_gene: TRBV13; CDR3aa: CASSLLGLYEQYF
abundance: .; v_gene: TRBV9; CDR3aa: CASSTLRVDGELFF
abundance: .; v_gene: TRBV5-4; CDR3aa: CASSFGQGASVNIQYF
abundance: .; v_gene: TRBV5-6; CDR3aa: CASRQREAPYNEQFF
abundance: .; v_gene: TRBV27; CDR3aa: CASSYTGADTEAFF
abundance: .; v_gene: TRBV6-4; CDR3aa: CASSDYRRNQPQHF
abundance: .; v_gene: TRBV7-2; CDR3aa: CASSLGAGGPYEQYF
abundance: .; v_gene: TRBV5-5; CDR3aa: CASSNEQGVEQPQHF
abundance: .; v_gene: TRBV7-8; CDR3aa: CASSPAGTGYEQYF
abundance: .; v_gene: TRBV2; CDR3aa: CASSGQVSYEQYF
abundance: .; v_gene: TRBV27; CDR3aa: CASSFLGGETQYF
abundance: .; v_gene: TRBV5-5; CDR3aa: CASSLFRDQPQHF
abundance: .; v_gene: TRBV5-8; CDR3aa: CASSPDRAQIAKNIQYF
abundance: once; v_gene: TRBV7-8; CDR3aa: CASSYWTSGSASTDTQYF